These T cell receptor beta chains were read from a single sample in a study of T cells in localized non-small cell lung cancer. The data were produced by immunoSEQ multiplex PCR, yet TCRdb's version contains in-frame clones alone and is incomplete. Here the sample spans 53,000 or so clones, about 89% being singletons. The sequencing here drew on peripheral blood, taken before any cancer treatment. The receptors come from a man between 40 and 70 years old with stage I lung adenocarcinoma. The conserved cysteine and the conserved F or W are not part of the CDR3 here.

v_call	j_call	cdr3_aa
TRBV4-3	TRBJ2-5	ASSQGTSAIETQY
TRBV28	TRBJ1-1	ASSRDRVNTEAF
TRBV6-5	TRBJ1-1	ASSSAGTGGLTF
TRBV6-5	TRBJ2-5	ASSRNGETQY
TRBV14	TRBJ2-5	ASSQENPPTQY
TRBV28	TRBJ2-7	ASSTVGTGVYEQY
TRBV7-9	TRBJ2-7	ASSLATGLEQY
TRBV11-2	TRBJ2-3	ASSLGDTQY
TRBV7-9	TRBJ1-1	ASSPDRMNTEAF
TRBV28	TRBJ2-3	ASRPLALDTQY
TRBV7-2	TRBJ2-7	ASSGSSYEQY
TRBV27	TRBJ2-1	ASSIVGGRAYNEQF
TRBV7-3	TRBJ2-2	ASSANTGELF
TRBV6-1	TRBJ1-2	ASTRDRGSAGYT
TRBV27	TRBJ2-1	ASSFNFGGYNEQF
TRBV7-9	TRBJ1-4	ASSSGQGIREKLF
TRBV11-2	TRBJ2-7	ASSVTGTAYEQY
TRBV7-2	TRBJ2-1	ASSPTSGNVNEQF
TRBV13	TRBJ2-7	ASSLPRGPRGYEQY
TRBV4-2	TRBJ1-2	ASSLGQGRSNYGYT
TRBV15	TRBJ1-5	ATSRGDRGLNQPQH
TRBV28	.	ASNGGGNIYEQY
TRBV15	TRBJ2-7	ATSRDSSSSYEQY
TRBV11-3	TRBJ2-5	ASSLPGQETQY
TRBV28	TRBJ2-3	ASSLGGTTDTQY
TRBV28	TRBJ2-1	ASSLSSFSYNEQF
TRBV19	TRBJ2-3	ASSRDRGDTQY
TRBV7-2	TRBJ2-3	ASTLGGSDTQY
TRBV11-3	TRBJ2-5	ASSLSGADYGETQY
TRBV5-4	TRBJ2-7	ASSLGSSRRAGDEQY
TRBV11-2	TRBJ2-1	ASSQASNEQF
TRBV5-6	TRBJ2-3	ASSRGARHDTQY
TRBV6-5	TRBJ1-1	ASSYDGPITEAF
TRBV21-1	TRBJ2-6	ASSKREVPSGANVLT
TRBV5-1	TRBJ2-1	ASSLEASGRAWNEQF
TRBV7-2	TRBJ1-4	ASSPRVGEKLF
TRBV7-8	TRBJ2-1	ASSLDRREGRGEQF
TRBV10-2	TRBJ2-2	ASSEVGEELF
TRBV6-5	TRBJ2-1	ASSPPRGGSNEQF
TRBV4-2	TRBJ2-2	ASSQGASGTYLNTGELF
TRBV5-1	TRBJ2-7	ASSLLSGSGYEQY
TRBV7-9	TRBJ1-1	ASSREGVGTEAF
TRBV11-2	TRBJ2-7	ASSSGRGGSSYEQY
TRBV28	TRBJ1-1	ASRLTGTGDFLSTEAF
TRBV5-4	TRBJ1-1	ASSLALGALNTEAF
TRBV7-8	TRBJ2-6	ASSLSTGANVLT
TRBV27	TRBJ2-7	ASSLRDRGIHEQY
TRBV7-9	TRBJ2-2	ASISGTTNTGELF
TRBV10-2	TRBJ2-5	ASRGGRAESGTQY